There are many counts of the clone carrying this TCR beta chain. Its antigen remains unidentified. Time point described: pre-sensitization, week 0. As for treatment: therapeutic diphenylcyclopropenone sensitization with weekly scalp DPC. The authors extracted total RNA from unfractionated whole blood. Each CDR3 protein gets one entry after TCRdb re-called the RACE reads with MiXCR. The data show about 350,000 distinct CDR3 sequences, approximately 5.8% seen once. This record comes from a study of human T cells and chemical hapten exposure. Study context: Patch tests put 0.01% DPC on the upper back, read at 6 days. Overall study results and limits: Alopecia in all donors means immunity may differ from healthy individuals.

V was shortened by 3 bases and J by 6 bases, with 19 bases between the two germline ends. The CDR3 contains 16 residues. The germline gives CDR1 MNHEY, CDR2 SMNVEV (reference sequence). The chain joins TRBV27 to TRBJ2-3; D call uncertain. The receptor was derived from a young woman with alopecia areata. Some clones in this sample may be carry-over from other donors' samples. The input for sequencing was whole blood, taken in connection with sensitization to the hapten diphenylcyclopropenone (DPC). The CDR3 loop is CASSFVGRNSLDTQYF. CDR3 nucleotide sequence: TGTGCCAGCAGTTTCGTCGGACGTAACTCCCTGGATACGCAGTATTTT.